These T cell receptor beta chains were read from a single sample in a study of cytomegalovirus exposure and HLA in healthy donors. Some clones are missing from TCRdb's copy, which holds only in-frame ones; the method was immunoSEQ multiplex PCR. The sample contains approximately 79,000 clones, more than 60% of which appear only once. Sequenced input: PBMCs. These TCRs come from a male donor in good health and CMV-seropositive. Both conserved end residues are part of each CDR3. Fields, in order: V gene, D gene, J gene, clone size, CDR3 protein, CDR3 DNA. The D gene is left open where the match is weak. Size is omitted from some rows. Given values are once, few, many or a class for expanded clones.

v_call: TRBV7-2; d_call: .; j_call: TRBJ2-3; clone_size: once; cdr3_aa: CASSLTLSTDTQYF; cdr3_nt: TGTGCCAGCAGCCTCACTCTAAGCACAGATACGCAGTATTTT
v_call: TRBV5-4; d_call: TRBD1; j_call: TRBJ2-7; clone_size: .; cdr3_aa: CATSLGQGSEQYF; cdr3_nt: TGTGCAACCAGCTTGGGACAGGGAAGCGAGCAGTACTTC
v_call: TRBV20-1; d_call: .; j_call: TRBJ2-5; clone_size: few; cdr3_aa: CSAYRDETQYF; cdr3_nt: TGCAGTGCTTACAGGGATGAGACCCAGTACTTC
v_call: TRBV5-4; d_call: TRBD2; j_call: TRBJ2-5; clone_size: .; cdr3_aa: CASSSGGETQYF; cdr3_nt: TGTGCCAGCAGCTCGGGGGGAGAGACCCAGTACTTC
v_call: TRBV11-2; d_call: .; j_call: TRBJ1-1; clone_size: .; cdr3_aa: CASSYRGGRATEAFF; cdr3_nt: TGTGCCAGCAGCTACCGGGGGGGTAGAGCCACTGAAGCTTTCTTT
v_call: TRBV6-1; d_call: .; j_call: TRBJ1-1; clone_size: .; cdr3_aa: CASSALPWATEAFF; cdr3_nt: TGTGCCAGCAGTGCCCTACCATGGGCAACTGAAGCTTTCTTT
v_call: TRBV19; d_call: TRBD2; j_call: TRBJ2-3; clone_size: .; cdr3_aa: CASNPLAGGTDTQYF; cdr3_nt: TGTGCCAGTAATCCACTAGCGGGGGGCACAGATACGCAGTATTTT
v_call: TRBV10-3; d_call: .; j_call: TRBJ2-5; clone_size: few; cdr3_aa: CASGTQETQYF; cdr3_nt: TGTGCCTCGGGAACCCAGGAGACCCAGTACTTC
v_call: TRBV18; d_call: TRBD1; j_call: TRBJ2-5; clone_size: .; cdr3_aa: CASSPGQGMETQYF; cdr3_nt: TGTGCCAGCTCACCGGGACAGGGGATGGAGACCCAGTACTTC
v_call: TRBV10-3; d_call: .; j_call: TRBJ1-1; clone_size: .; cdr3_aa: CAITQGLEMNTEAFF; cdr3_nt: TGTGCCATCACCCAGGGACTTGAAATGAACACTGAAGCTTTCTTT
v_call: TRBV7-6; d_call: TRBD1; j_call: TRBJ1-4; clone_size: .; cdr3_aa: CASSAPKRGLEGEKLLF; cdr3_nt: TGTGCCAGCAGCGCTCCTAAAAGGGGGCTAGAAGGTGAAAAACTGCTTTTT
v_call: TRBV29-1; d_call: .; j_call: TRBJ1-2; clone_size: .; cdr3_aa: CSVVNNGYTF; cdr3_nt: TGCAGCGTTGTTAACAATGGCTACACCTTC
v_call: TRBV27; d_call: TRBD1; j_call: TRBJ2-2; clone_size: .; cdr3_aa: CASSFWTGQTGELFF; cdr3_nt: TGTGCCAGCAGTTTTTGGACAGGCCAAACCGGGGAGCTGTTTTTT
v_call: TRBV30; d_call: .; j_call: TRBJ1-1; clone_size: .; cdr3_aa: CAYQGRPTEAFF; cdr3_nt: TGTGCCTACCAAGGGAGGCCAACTGAAGCTTTCTTT
v_call: TRBV27; d_call: TRBD2; j_call: TRBJ2-1; clone_size: .; cdr3_aa: CASSTGLASYNEQFF; cdr3_nt: TGTGCCAGCAGTACCGGACTAGCGTCCTACAATGAGCAGTTCTTC
v_call: TRBV28; d_call: TRBD1; j_call: TRBJ1-4; clone_size: .; cdr3_aa: CASSYLGQGAGESTNEKLFF; cdr3_nt: TGTGCCAGCAGTTATCTTGGACAGGGGGCCGGGGAGTCAACTAATGAAAAACTGTTTTTT
v_call: TRBV6-5; d_call: .; j_call: TRBJ1-6; clone_size: few; cdr3_aa: CASTVTPRGDSPLHF; cdr3_nt: TGTGCCAGCACAGTTACCCCGCGGGGGGATTCACCCCTCCACTTT
v_call: TRBV19; d_call: TRBD2; j_call: TRBJ2-3; clone_size: .; cdr3_aa: CASRGVGAGVADTQYF; cdr3_nt: TGTGCCAGTAGGGGGGTGGGAGCGGGGGTCGCAGATACGCAGTATTTT
v_call: TRBV4-2; d_call: .; j_call: TRBJ2-1; clone_size: .; cdr3_aa: CASSQVLVDEQFF; cdr3_nt: TGTGCCAGCAGCCAAGTCTTGGTAGATGAGCAGTTCTTC
v_call: TRBV7-9; d_call: .; j_call: TRBJ2-7; clone_size: .; cdr3_aa: CASTLSQAYEQYF; cdr3_nt: TGTGCCAGCACCCTTTCCCAGGCCTACGAGCAGTACTTC
v_call: TRBV7-9; d_call: .; j_call: TRBJ2-7; clone_size: .; cdr3_aa: CASSLNLASHSYEQYF; cdr3_nt: TGTGCCAGCAGCCTTAATCTAGCCAGCCATTCCTACGAGCAGTACTTC
v_call: TRBV7-9; d_call: .; j_call: TRBJ1-2; clone_size: .; cdr3_aa: CASSLSPSPNYGYTF; cdr3_nt: TGTGCCAGCAGCTTATCCCCTTCCCCTAACTATGGCTACACCTTC
v_call: TRBV28; d_call: .; j_call: TRBJ1-1; clone_size: .; cdr3_aa: CASSFYGAGTEAFF; cdr3_nt: TGTGCCAGCAGTTTTTATGGGGCCGGCACTGAAGCTTTCTTT
v_call: TRBV27; d_call: .; j_call: TRBJ2-7; clone_size: .; cdr3_aa: CASSLGGSVLEQYF; cdr3_nt: TGTGCCAGCAGTTTAGGAGGGAGCGTTCTGGAGCAGTACTTC
v_call: TRBV13; d_call: .; j_call: TRBJ1-2; clone_size: .; cdr3_aa: CASSFLGRGDYGYTF; cdr3_nt: TGTGCCAGCAGCTTCTTAGGGAGGGGCGACTATGGCTACACCTTC